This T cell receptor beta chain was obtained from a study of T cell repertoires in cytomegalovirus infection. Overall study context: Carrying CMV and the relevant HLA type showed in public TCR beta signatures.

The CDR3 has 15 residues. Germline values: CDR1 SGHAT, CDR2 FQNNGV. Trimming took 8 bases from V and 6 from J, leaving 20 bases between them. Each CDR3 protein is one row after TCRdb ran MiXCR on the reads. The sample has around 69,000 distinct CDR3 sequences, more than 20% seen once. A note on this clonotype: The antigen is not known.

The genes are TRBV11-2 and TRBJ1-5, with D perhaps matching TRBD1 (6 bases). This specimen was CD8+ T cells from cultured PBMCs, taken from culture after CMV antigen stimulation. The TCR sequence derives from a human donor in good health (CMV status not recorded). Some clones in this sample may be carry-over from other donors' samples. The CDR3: CASASGQGRGQPQHF. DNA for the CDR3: TGTGCCAGCGCCTCAGGGCAGGGGAGAGGTCAGCCCCAGCATTTT.